A selection of T cell receptor beta chains follows, all from one sample in a study of STAT5B mutations in CD4+ large granular lymphocyte leukemia. Sequencing used immunoSEQ multiplex PCR; TCRdb keeps in-frame clones, though not all of them. Of 30,000 or so clones listed, approximately 84% are singletons. The sequenced sample was CD4+ T cells from blood buffy coats. These receptors came from a human donor in good health. CDR3s leave out the opening cysteine and the closing phenylalanine or tryptophan. Fields, in order: V gene, clone size, CDR3 protein. Clone size is given for some rows only: seen once, a few or many times, or a class if the clone is expanded.

v_call: TRBV7-6
clone_size: .
cdr3_aa: ASSSRDRGMTF

v_call: TRBV18
clone_size: .
cdr3_aa: ASSPEGNYGYT

v_call: TRBV5-4
clone_size: .
cdr3_aa: ASSLGQNTGELF

v_call: TRBV5-8
clone_size: few
cdr3_aa: ASSLDRMNTEAF

v_call: TRBV28
clone_size: .
cdr3_aa: ASSSPIRTETYEQY

v_call: TRBV30
clone_size: .
cdr3_aa: AALGQGSHEQY

v_call: TRBV19
clone_size: .
cdr3_aa: ASSNRGTEGEKLF

v_call: TRBV6-5
clone_size: .
cdr3_aa: ASSRTTTYGYT

v_call: TRBV10-2
clone_size: once
cdr3_aa: ASSSGTGLSYEQY

v_call: TRBV29-1
clone_size: .
cdr3_aa: SVKPRGGQETQY

v_call: TRBV19
clone_size: .
cdr3_aa: ASSYLEGGDINNEQF

v_call: TRBV5-1
clone_size: .
cdr3_aa: ASSLNTGSFYEQY

v_call: TRBV6-9
clone_size: few
cdr3_aa: ASGLSNQPQH

v_call: TRBV30
clone_size: once
cdr3_aa: AWSRTGNSGANVLT

v_call: TRBV11-2
clone_size: once
cdr3_aa: ASSLDRTGWEQF

v_call: TRBV28
clone_size: .
cdr3_aa: ASSDPGTTTYEQY

v_call: TRBV5-1
clone_size: few
cdr3_aa: ASSPKTGVDGYT

v_call: TRBV29-1
clone_size: .
cdr3_aa: SVKRGLTYEQY

v_call: TRBV30
clone_size: few
cdr3_aa: AWSPGLGNQPQH

v_call: TRBV7-2
clone_size: .
cdr3_aa: ASGGRALNTGELF

v_call: TRBV2
clone_size: .
cdr3_aa: ASNPMNTEAF

v_call: TRBV5-5
clone_size: .
cdr3_aa: ASEVGGSMTDTQY

v_call: TRBV5-4
clone_size: .
cdr3_aa: ASSLDWDRASTGELF

v_call: TRBV7-8
clone_size: .
cdr3_aa: ASSFRDRGPDGYT

v_call: TRBV7-2
clone_size: .
cdr3_aa: ASSSRYSGNTIY

v_call: TRBV9
clone_size: .
cdr3_aa: ASSVASGGEQF

v_call: TRBV7-2
clone_size: .
cdr3_aa: ASRPGTSSYNEQF

v_call: TRBV6-5
clone_size: .
cdr3_aa: ATNAEVRQPQH

v_call: TRBV6-1
clone_size: .
cdr3_aa: ASSEFGARNEQF

v_call: TRBV6-1
clone_size: .
cdr3_aa: ASSELGRGGEKLF

v_call: TRBV5-1
clone_size: .
cdr3_aa: ASSLSLGGSATNEKLF

v_call: TRBV7-8
clone_size: .
cdr3_aa: ASSLLGNNEQF

v_call: TRBV5-1
clone_size: .
cdr3_aa: ASSSEEGEKLF

v_call: TRBV21-1
clone_size: .
cdr3_aa: ASRGPPEDGNQPQH

v_call: TRBV5-5
clone_size: once
cdr3_aa: ASSGGQSNQPQH

v_call: TRBV28
clone_size: .
cdr3_aa: ASSLGQAGSNQPQH

v_call: TRBV5-5
clone_size: .
cdr3_aa: ASSLLVHQPQH

v_call: TRBV19
clone_size: .
cdr3_aa: ASSIRVGWGETQY

v_call: TRBV27
clone_size: .
cdr3_aa: ASSPNRGYREKSYGYT

v_call: TRBV19
clone_size: .
cdr3_aa: ASSIGGGHTDTQY

v_call: TRBV5-5
clone_size: few
cdr3_aa: ASRTGGYNSPLH